This record covers a single T cell receptor beta chain. The target antigen is unknown. Extracted RNA was reverse transcribed into cDNA, the sequencing template. Using immunoSEQ multiplex PCR, the repertoire was profiled, and TCRdb retains in-frame clones only, with some absent. The sample lists 80,000 to 100,000 clones; roughly 40% were seen once. The sample belongs to a study of CD8+ T cells in alopecia areata. Study-level background: Oral tofacitinib (5 to 10 mg twice daily) was administered to treated patients.

Study-wide results and caveats: Expanded CD8+ clones among the top 100, as well as scalp clonality, were significantly decreased by tofacitinib. Amid tofacitinib therapy, many expanded lesional clones stayed present in scalp and blood.

As to treatment: oral pan-JAK inhibitor, 5-10 mg twice daily. Peripheral blood, together with lesional scalp punch biopsies, was collected from alopecia areata patients. The germline CDR1 and CDR2 sequences are SGHRS and YFSETQ. V lost 4 bases to trimming and J lost 0 bases, with 11 bases between them. The CDR3 sequence is 16 residues long. The specimen comprised CD8+ T cells sorted from blood, sampled at week 24, from a patient treated with tofacitinib. This sequence joins TRBV5-1 and TRBJ2-6, with D perhaps being TRBD1 or TRBD2 (5 bases each). The origin of this receptor is a human donor with alopecia areata. DNA for the CDR3: TGCGCCAGCAGCAAGGGACCATACTCTGGGGCCAACGTCCTGACTTTC. Translation gives CASSKGPYSGANVLTF.